Described below is a single TCR beta chain sequence and its context. Its antigen is currently unknown. The sample is drawn from a study of T cell responses to AZD1222 COVID-19 vaccine. Profiling relied on immunoSEQ multiplex PCR, and the TCRdb table lists in-frame clones only, not all of them. The sample comprises roughly 140,000 clones, approximately 86% of which are singletons, and 6.9% rests with the top ten. Findings of the study overall: Regions left unmutated in variants are reportedly the target of nearly half of spike-specific TCRs. The donor cohort was predominantly white British with a female majority, and clonal diversity may have been underestimated.

V shed 6 bases and J shed 5 bases, with 10 bases lying between them. The germline V gene encodes CDR1 SEHNR and CDR2 FQNEAQ (reference sequence). This CDR3 has 12 residues. The chain combines TRBV7-9 with TRBJ1-1; D is possibly TRBD1 (5 bases). The receptor comes from an adult who had recovered from COVID-19. The sample was peripheral blood, taken after recovery from COVID-19. The CDR3 DNA sequence: TGTGCCAGCAGTTCAGGGCGTACTGAAGCTTTCTTT. Its protein is CASSSGRTEAFF.